The table lists the clone carrying this T cell receptor (beta chain) with a few counts. As every portion of the isolated RNA was reverse transcribed, the sequencing read expressed TCRB transcripts. Measured with immunoSEQ multiplex PCR; TCRdb has only the in-frame clones, and not every one. The sample contains hundreds of thousands of clones, around 10% of which appear only once. The data derive from a study of beta chain features in type 1 diabetes. Study details: Sorted cell examination encompassed over 90 million cells across all samples.

On average, the one heparinised blood draw given by each donor was 90 to 150 mL. This CDR3 comprises 16 residues. V dropped 5 bases and J dropped 5 bases, with 18 bases sitting between them. Germline values: CDR1 SGHTA, CDR2 FQGTGA. Sequencing input: naive CD4+ T cells from blood. The receptor was derived from a woman between 18 and 29 years old in good health. The rearrangement links TRBV7-3 to TRBJ2-2; possibly TRBD1 for D (6 bases). The CDR3 here is CASSPGGGRRTGELFF. CDR3 DNA sequence: TGTGCCAGCAGCCCAGGTGGGGGCAGGAGGACCGGGGAGCTGTTTTTT.